One sample yielded the 9 T cell receptor beta chains listed below, sequenced in a study of T cell repertoires in cytomegalovirus infection. The antigens these receptors bind are not known. One entry per CDR3 protein results from TCRdb running MiXCR on the reads. The repertoire holds approximately 500,000 distinct CDR3 sequences, roughly a third seen once, with roughly 16% in the top ten. Sequencing was performed on cultured PBMCs, taken from culture after CMV antigen stimulation. The source of these receptors is a human donor in good health (CMV status not recorded). Some clones in this sample may be carry-over from other donors' samples.

This CDR3 is CASSSQTSGRGDTQYF. The CDR3 DNA reads as TGTGCCAGCAGTTCCCAAACTAGCGGGAGAGGTGATACGCAGTATTTT. The chain has TRBV28 and TRBJ2-3, with 11 bases lining up with TRBD2. With V trimmed by 4 bases and J by 6 bases, 9 bases remained unmatched. This CDR3 is 16 amino acids long. The germline V gene encodes CDR1 MDHEN and CDR2 SYDVKM.

The V gene is TRBV20-1, the J gene TRBJ2-3; possibly TRBD2 for D (5 bases). CDR1 and CDR2 from the germline V gene are DFQATT and SNEGSKA (reference sequence). This CDR3 contains 14 residues. The V end was cut by 0 bases, the J end by 3 bases, with 10 bases between. The CDR3 sequence: CSARDLRETDTQYF. The CDR3, as DNA: TGCAGTGCTAGAGATCTGAGGGAGACAGATACGCAGTATTTT.

There are many counts of this clonotype. The DNA of the CDR3 is TGTGCCAGCAGCTTAGCCGGGGGACCCTCCTACAATGAGCAGTTCTTC. Amino acid sequence: CASSLAGGPSYNEQFF. The genes are TRBV7-8 and TRBJ2-1; D possibly corresponds to TRBD2 (6 bases). The CDR3 spans 16 residues. In germline, CDR1 is SGHVS, CDR2 FQNEAQ. Between the trimmed V and J ends, which lost 0 bases and 0 bases, there was a span of 9 bases.

This rearrangement joins TRBV4-1 to TRBJ2-5; TRBD2 aligns across 7 bases. Germline CDR1 MGHRA, CDR2 YSYEKL. The ends lost 6 bases at V and 2 bases at J; junction bases unmatched: 15. The CDR3 totals 17 residues. CDR3 residues: CASSRIRLAGLQETQYF. In DNA form, the CDR3 reads TGCGCCAGCAGTCGAATCAGATTAGCGGGCTTACAAGAGACCCAGTACTTC.

In its sample, this clonotype was seen once. This chain connects TRBV5-6 to TRBJ2-7; D not resolved. Germline V gives CDR1 SGHDT, CDR2 YYEEEE. The CDR3 covers 14 residues. V lost 0 bases and J lost 5, with 12 bases in between. CDR3 protein: CASSLGDLSDEQYF. DNA for the CDR3: TGTGCCAGCAGCTTGGGAGATCTTTCCGACGAGCAGTACTTC.

The chain combines TRBV10-3 with TRBJ1-1, with D tentatively TRBD1 (5 bases). With 8 bases removed from V and 4 bases from J, the gap between germline ends came to 11 bases. Germline CDR1 is ENHRY and CDR2 is SYGVKD. The CDR3 runs to 12 residues. The DNA for the CDR3 is TGTGCCATCGGGGCTGAGAGCACTGAAGCTTTCTTT. Translated: CAIGAESTEAFF.

This clonotype showed up just a few times. The genes are TRBV6-2 or TRBV6-3 and TRBJ2-1, with 10 bases aligning to TRBD2. This CDR3 is built from 15 residues. V was pared by 6 bases and J by 5 bases, with 7 bases of the junction left unmatched. Germline V gene lookup returns CDR1 MNHEY and CDR2 SVGEGT. CDR3 DNA: TGTGCCAGCAGAAGACTAGCGGGTTCAGACAATGAGCAGTTCTTC. Its protein product is CASRRLAGSDNEQFF.

This rearrangement joins TRBV11-2 to TRBJ2-4; TRBD2 matches 7 bases. J lost 8 bases, V lost 1 base, and 5 bases had no gene match. The germline V gene has CDR1 SGHAT and CDR2 FQNNGV. The CDR3 spans 14 residues. CDR3 region: CASSLVAGADIQYF. The CDR3 nucleotides are TGTGCCAGCAGCTTAGTGGCGGGAGCCGACATTCAGTACTTC.

This chain links TRBV6-1 with TRBJ2-2, with 11 bases lining up with TRBD2. Germline lookup yields CDR1 MNHNS and CDR2 SASEGT. Losses at the gene ends were 5 bases for V and 2 bases for J; bases not matched to a gene: 4. The CDR3 loop spans 16 amino acids. The CDR3 DNA is TGTGCCAGCAGTCAGACTAGCGGGATAAACACCGGGGAGCTGTTTTTT. Residues: CASSQTSGINTGELFF.